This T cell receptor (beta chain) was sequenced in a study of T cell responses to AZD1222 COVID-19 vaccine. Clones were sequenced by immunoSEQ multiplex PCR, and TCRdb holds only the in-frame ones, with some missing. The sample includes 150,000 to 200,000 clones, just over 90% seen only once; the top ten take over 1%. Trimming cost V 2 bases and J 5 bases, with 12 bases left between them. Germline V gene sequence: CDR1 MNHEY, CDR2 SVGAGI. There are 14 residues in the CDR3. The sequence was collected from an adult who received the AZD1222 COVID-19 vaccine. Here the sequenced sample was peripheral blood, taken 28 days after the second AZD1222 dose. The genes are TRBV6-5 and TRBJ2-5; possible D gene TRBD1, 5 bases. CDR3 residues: CASSYQGRVETQYF. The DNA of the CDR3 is TGTGCCAGCAGTTACCAGGGTAGGGTGGAGACCCAGTACTTC.